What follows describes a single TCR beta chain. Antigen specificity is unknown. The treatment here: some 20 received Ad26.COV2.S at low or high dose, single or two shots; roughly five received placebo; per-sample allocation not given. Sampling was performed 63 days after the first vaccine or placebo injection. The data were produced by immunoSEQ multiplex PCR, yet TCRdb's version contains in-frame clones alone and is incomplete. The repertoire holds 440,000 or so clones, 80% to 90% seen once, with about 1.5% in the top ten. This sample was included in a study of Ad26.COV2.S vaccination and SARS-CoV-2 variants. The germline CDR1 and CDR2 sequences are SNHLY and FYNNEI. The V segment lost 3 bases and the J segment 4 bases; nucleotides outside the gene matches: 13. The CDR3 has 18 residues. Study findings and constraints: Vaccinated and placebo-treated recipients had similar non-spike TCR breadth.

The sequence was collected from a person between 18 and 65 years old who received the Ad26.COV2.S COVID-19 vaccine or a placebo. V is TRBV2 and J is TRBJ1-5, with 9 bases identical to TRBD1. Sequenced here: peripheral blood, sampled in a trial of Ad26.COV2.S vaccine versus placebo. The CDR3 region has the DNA TGTGCCAGCAGTGAGGTGGACAGGGGAATAAGGAGTAATCAGCCCCAGCATTTT. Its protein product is CASSEVDRGIRSNQPQHF.